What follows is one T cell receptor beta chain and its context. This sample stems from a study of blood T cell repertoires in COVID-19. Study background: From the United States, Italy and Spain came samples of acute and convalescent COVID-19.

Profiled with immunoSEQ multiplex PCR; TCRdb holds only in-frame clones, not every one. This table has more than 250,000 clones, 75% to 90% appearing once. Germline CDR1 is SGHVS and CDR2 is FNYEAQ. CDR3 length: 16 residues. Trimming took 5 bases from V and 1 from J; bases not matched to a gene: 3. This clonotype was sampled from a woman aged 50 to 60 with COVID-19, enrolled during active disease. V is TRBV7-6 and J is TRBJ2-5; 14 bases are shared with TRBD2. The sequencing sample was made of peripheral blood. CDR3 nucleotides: TGTGCCAGCAGCGCGGGACTAGCGGGAGCCCAAGAGACCCAGTACTTC. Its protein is CASSAGLAGAQETQYF.